This entry lists 10 T cell receptor beta chains sequenced from one sample in a study of T cells after somatic rescue of genetic block (dated by TCRdb to between 2020 and 2021). The protocol used for the library was the immunoSEQ multiplex PCR assay. This immuneACCESS table, as held by TCRdb, lists in-frame sequences with V and J called but not all clones. Of the missing ones, under half trace to an unresolved V gene in checked studies; the others have no known cause. The sample records under 150,000 clones, about 89% of which are singletons. The ten biggest clones cover approximately 1.5% of the sample. Sequenced sample: peripheral blood mononuclear cells (PBMCs). These receptors came from a woman aged 18-29 years.

The chain employs TRBV15 and TRBJ2-1; no reliable D call. This CDR3 has 14 amino acids. From germline, CDR1 is LNHNV and CDR2 YYDKDF (reference sequence). With 5 bases removed from V and 7 bases from J, the gap between germline ends came to 15 bases. The CDR3 region is CATSVIMTENEQFF. CDR3 DNA: TGTGCCACCAGCGTTATAATGACTGAGAATGAGCAGTTCTTC.

The gene calls are TRBV28 and TRBJ1-6; 8 nucleotides line up with TRBD1. CDR3 length: 15 residues. V shed 5 bases, J shed 8 bases, and the junction held 8 bases outside the gene matches. CDR1 is MDHEN, CDR2 SYDVKM, per germline. The CDR3 bases are TGTGCCAGCAGTGCCACAGGACAGGGATATTCACCCCTCCACTTT. Its protein product is CASSATGQGYSPLHF. Variable domain in full (rest from reference TRBV28 and TRBJ1-6): DVKVTQSSRYLVKRTGEKVFLECVQDMDHENMFWYRQDPGLGLRLIYFSYDVKMKEKGDIPEGYSVSREKKERFSLILESASTNQTSMYLCASSATGQGYSPLHFGNGTRLTVT.

The rearrangement uses TRBV9 and TRBJ2-7; no firm D call. The CDR3 contains 13 residues. Germline-derived CDR1 and CDR2 are SGDLS and YYNGEE. V was shortened by 3 bases and J by 2 bases, with 9 bases between the two germline ends. Here the CDR3 reads CASSALPTYEQYF. In DNA, the CDR3 is TGTGCCAGCAGCGCCTTACCCACCTACGAGCAGTACTTC.

The chain links TRBV7-6 to TRBJ2-6; perhaps TRBD1 as D (6 bases). Germline CDR1 is SGHVS and CDR2 is FNYEAQ. The germline V and J ends were trimmed by 3 bases and 1 base, with 16 bases remaining between them. This CDR3 has 18 amino acids. CDR3 bases: TGTGCCAGCAGCTTGTGGACAGATAAAGGGTCTGGGGCCAACGTCCTGACTTTC. Protein sequence: CASSLWTDKGSGANVLTF.

This clone was observed a single time. The J gene is TRBJ2-7, the V gene TRBV2; a possible D gene is TRBD1 (5 bases). Germline CDR1 and CDR2: SNHLY and FYNNEI. V was clipped by 8 bases and J by 2 bases, with 10 bases between them. The CDR3 totals 12 residues. CDR3 nucleotides: TGTGCCAGCGGGGCAGGAGCCTACGAGCAGTACTTC. This encodes CASGAGAYEQYF.

The chain links TRBV5-1 to TRBJ2-1; the match to TRBD1 covers 8 bases. Germline V gene data show CDR1 as SGHRS and CDR2 as YFSETQ. Trimming cost V 5 bases and J 2 bases; bases outside gene matches: 9. This CDR3 spans 16 amino acids. The CDR3 protein is CASRIGTGVAYNEQFF. CDR3 coding DNA: TGCGCCAGCAGGATCGGGACAGGAGTTGCCTACAATGAGCAGTTCTTC.

The chain carries TRBV19 and TRBJ2-2, with D perhaps matching TRBD1 or TRBD2 (6 bases each). The ends were cut back, 7 bases at V and 0 bases at J, with 12 bases in the middle. This CDR3 region has 15 residues. Germline V gene sequence: CDR1 LNHDA, CDR2 SQIVND (reference sequence). The CDR3 coding sequence is TGTGCCAGTAAAGGAGGGACAACGAACACCGGGGAGCTGTTTTTT. As protein: CASKGGTTNTGELFF.

The chain carries TRBV7-2 and TRBJ1-6, with TRBD1 matching 9 bases. J lost 10 bases, V lost 2 bases, and 12 bases had no gene match. The germline V gene encodes CDR1 SGHTA and CDR2 FQGNSA. The length of the CDR3 is 17 residues. The chain's CDR3 is CASSLMGQGYLNSPLHF. The CDR3 coding sequence is TGTGCCAGCAGCTTAATGGGACAGGGCTACTTAAACTCACCCCTCCACTTT.

The gene calls are TRBV19 and TRBJ1-2; 8 positions match TRBD1. The J segment lost 5 bases and the V segment lost 6 bases, leaving 8 bases of the junction unmatched. The CDR3 is 14 residues long. Germline loops: CDR1 LNHDA, CDR2 SQIVND (reference sequence). CDR3 DNA sequence: TGTGCCAGTAGAGGACAGGGCCTAACATATGGCTACACCTTC. Translated, it gives CASRGQGLTYGYTF.

The chain joins TRBV19 to TRBJ1-3; TRBD1 agrees at 9 bases. The CDR3 is 15 amino acids. From germline, CDR1 is LNHDA and CDR2 SQIVND (reference sequence). With 9 bases clipped from V and 2 bases from J, the junction kept 8 bases outside the gene matches. This CDR3 reads CASRDRGATGNTIYF. The CDR3 region has the DNA TGTGCCAGCCGCGACAGGGGGGCTACTGGAAACACCATATATTTT.